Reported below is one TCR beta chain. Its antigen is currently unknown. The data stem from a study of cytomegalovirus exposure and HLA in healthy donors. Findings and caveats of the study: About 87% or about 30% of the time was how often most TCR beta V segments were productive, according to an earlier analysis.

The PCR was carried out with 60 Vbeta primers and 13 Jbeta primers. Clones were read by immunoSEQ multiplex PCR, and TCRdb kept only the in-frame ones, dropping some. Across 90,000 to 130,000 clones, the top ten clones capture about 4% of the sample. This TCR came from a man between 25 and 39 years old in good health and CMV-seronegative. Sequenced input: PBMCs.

DNA for the CDR3: TGTGCCAGCTCACCACCATCGACAGGGGGAGAGACCCAGTACTTC. The encoded protein is CASSPPSTGGETQYF. The chain uses TRBV18 and TRBJ2-5; 9 bases match TRBD1. The CDR3 spans 15 residues. The junction had 3 bases not matched to a gene; V was cut back by 0 bases and J by 4 bases. Germline V gene sequence: CDR1 KGHSH, CDR2 LQKENI.